This record covers a single T cell receptor (delta chain). What antigen it recognizes has not been identified. Per-base qualities were not stored, and no clone one base away is much larger. The germline ends are 14 bases apart after V is trimmed by 0 bases and J by 0 bases. In the germline V gene, CDR1 corresponds to GEAIGNYY and CDR2 to EKD. The CDR3 covers 19 residues, taking in both the cysteine and the phenylalanine. The retained sequence is limited to the CDR3, 57 bases, with the frame set at the first base. Library preparation used RT-PCR. The reads were generated on an Illumina MiSeq. TCRdb reanalyzed the public reads with the CATT caller, and identical DNA sequences were merged afterwards. The table for this sample lists 13,000 to 15,000 delta-chain clones; roughly a third of them were counted only once. The ten largest clones take up 3.5% to 4% of the sample. The sample is drawn from a study of gamma-delta T cells after stem cell transplantation (dated by TCRdb to about 2016).

The sequence was obtained from a human donor. It is not recorded whose cells these are; they may come from a transplant donor. The sample consisted of gamma-delta T cells. The V gene is TRDV2 and the J gene is TRDJ3, with the identity of the D gene unclear. The DNA reads TGTGCCTGTGACACCCTCCACCCCGCTTTCTCCTGGGACACCCGACAGATGTTTTTC. It translates as CACDTLHPAFSWDTRQMFF.